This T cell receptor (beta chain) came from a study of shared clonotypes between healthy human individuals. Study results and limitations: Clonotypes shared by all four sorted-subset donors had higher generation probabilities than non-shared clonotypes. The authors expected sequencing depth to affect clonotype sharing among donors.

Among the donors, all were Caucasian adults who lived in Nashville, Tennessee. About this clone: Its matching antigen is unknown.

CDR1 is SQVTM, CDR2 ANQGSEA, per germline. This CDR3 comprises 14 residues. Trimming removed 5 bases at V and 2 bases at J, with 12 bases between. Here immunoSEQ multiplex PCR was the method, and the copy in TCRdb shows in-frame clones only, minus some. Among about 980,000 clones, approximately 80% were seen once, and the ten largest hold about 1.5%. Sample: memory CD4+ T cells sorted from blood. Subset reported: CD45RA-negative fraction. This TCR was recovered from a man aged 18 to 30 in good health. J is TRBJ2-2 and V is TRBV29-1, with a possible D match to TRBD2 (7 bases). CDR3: CSVRGATNTGELFF. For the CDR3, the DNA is TGCAGCGTTCGGGGGGCAACCAACACCGGGGAGCTGTTTTTT.